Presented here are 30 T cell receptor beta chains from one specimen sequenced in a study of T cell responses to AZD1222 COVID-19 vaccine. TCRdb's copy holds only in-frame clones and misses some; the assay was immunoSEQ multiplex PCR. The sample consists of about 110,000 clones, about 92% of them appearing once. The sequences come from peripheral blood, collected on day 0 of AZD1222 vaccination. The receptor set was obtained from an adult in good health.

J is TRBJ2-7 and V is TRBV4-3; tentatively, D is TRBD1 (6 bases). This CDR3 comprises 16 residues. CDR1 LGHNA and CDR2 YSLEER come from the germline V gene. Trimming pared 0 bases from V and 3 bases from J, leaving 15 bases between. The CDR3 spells CASSQEAGTGLYEQYF. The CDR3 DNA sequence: TGCGCCAGCAGCCAAGAGGCCGGCACAGGGCTCTACGAGCAGTACTTC.

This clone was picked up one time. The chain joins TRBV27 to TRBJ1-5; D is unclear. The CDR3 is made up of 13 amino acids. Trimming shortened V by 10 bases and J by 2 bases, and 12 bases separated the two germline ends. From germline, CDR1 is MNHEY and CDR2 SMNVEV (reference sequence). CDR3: CATSSGRNQPQHF. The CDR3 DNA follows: TGTGCCACCAGCTCGGGCCGCAATCAGCCCCAGCATTTT.

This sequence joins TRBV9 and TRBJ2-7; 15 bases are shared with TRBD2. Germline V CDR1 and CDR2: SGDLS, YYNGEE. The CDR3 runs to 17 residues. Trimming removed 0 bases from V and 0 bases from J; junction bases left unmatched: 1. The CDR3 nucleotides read TGTGCCAGCAGCGTAGGGACTAGCGGGGGGGGCTCCTACGAGCAGTACTTC. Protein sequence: CASSVGTSGGGSYEQYF. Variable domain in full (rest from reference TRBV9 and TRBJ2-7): DSGVTQTPKHLITATGQRVTLRCSPRSGDLSVYWYQQSLDQGLQFLIQYYNGEERAKGNILERFSAQQFPDLHSELNLSSLELGDSALYFCASSVGTSGGGSYEQYFGPGTRLTVT.

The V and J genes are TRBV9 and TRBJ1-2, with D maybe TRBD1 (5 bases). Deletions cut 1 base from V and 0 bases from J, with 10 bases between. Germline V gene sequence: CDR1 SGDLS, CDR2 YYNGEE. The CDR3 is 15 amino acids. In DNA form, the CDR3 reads TGTGCCAGCAGCGTACAGGGCAACTCTAACTATGGCTACACCTTC. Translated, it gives CASSVQGNSNYGYTF.

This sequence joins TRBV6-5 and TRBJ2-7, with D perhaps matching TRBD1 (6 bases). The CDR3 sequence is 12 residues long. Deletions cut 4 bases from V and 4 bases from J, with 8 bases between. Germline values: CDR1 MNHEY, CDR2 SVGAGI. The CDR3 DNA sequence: TGTGCCAGCAGTTTGACAGGTTACGAGCAGTACTTC. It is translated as CASSLTGYEQYF.

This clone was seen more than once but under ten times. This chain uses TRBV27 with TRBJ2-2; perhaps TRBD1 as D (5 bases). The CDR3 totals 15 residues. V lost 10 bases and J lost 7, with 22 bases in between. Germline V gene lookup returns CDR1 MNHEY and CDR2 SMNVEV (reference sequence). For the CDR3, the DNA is TGTGCCACCTCTAAGGGCACAAATAGGGGCGGGGAGCTGTTTTTT. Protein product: CATSKGTNRGGELFF.

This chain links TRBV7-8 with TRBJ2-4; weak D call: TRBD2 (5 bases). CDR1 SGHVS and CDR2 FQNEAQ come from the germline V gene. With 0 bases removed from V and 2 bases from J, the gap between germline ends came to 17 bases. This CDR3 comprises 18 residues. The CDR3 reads CASSLARVVSSSKNIQYF. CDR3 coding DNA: TGTGCCAGCAGCTTAGCGCGGGTCGTCTCTTCGTCCAAAAACATTCAGTACTTC.

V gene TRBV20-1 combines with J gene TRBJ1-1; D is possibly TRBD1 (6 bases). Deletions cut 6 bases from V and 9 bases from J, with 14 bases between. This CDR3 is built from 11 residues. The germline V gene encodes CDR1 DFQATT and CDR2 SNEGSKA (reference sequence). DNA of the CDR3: TGCAGTGCCGCGCGAAGGGACAAAGCTTTCTTT. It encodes CSAARRDKAFF.

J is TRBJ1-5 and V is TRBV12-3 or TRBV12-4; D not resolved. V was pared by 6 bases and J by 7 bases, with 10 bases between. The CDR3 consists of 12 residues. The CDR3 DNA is TGTGCCAGCAGCCTAATGGGCCAGCCCCAGCATTTT. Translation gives CASSLMGQPQHF.

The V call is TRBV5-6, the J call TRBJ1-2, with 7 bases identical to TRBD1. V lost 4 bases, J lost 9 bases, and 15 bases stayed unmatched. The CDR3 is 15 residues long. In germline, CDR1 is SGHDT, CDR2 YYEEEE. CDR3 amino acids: CASSLKIRGIGSYTF. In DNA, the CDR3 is TGTGCCAGCAGCCTTAAGATCAGGGGGATAGGTAGCTACACCTTC.

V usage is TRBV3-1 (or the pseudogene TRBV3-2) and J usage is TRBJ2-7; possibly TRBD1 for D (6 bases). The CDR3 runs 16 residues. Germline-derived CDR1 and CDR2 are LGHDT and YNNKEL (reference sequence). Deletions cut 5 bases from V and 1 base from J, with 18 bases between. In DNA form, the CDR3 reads TGTGCCAGCAGCTGCCACCCGGGACACGCTTCCTACGAGCAGTACTTC. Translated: CASSCHPGHASYEQYF.

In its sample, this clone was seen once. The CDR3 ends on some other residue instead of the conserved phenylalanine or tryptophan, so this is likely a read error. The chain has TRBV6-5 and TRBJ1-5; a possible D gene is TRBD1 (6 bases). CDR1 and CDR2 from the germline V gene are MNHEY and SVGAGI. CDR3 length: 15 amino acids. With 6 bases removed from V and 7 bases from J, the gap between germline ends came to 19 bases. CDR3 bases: TGTGCCAGCAGCCCCGGACAGATTCTAGGGCAGCCCCAGCATTTA. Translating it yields CASSPGQILGQPQHL.

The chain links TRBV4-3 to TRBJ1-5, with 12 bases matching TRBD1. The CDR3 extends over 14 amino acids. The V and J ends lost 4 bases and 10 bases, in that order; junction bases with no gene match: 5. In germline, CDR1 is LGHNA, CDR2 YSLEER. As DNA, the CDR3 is TGCGCCAGCAGCCGTGGGACAGGGGGCCAACCCCAGCATTTT. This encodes CASSRGTGGQPQHF.

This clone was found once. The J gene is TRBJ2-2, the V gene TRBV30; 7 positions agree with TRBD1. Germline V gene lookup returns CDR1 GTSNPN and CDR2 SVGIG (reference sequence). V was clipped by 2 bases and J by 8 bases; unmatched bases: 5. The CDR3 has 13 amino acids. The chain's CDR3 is CAWSLTGEGELFF. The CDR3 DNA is TGTGCCTGGAGTTTAACAGGGGAAGGGGAGCTGTTTTTT.

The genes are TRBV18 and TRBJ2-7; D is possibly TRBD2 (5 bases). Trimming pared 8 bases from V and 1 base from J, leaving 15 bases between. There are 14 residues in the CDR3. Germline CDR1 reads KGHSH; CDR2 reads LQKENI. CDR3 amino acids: CASHRSGPSYEQYF. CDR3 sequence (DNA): TGTGCCAGCCACCGGAGCGGCCCTTCCTACGAGCAGTACTTC.

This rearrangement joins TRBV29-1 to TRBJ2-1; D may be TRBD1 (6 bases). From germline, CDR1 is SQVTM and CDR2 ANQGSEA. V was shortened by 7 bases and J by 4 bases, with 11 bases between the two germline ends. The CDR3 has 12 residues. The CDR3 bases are TGCAGCGGGCAGGGGAGTTACAATGAGCAGTTCTTC. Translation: CSGQGSYNEQFF.

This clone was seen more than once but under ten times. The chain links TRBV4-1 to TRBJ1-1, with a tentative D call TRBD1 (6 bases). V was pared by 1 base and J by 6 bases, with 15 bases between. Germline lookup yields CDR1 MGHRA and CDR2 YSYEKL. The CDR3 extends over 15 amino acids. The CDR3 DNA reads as TGCGCCAGCAGCCAAGCCGACAGGCAGGTCGCTGAAGCTTTCTTT. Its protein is CASSQADRQVAEAFF.

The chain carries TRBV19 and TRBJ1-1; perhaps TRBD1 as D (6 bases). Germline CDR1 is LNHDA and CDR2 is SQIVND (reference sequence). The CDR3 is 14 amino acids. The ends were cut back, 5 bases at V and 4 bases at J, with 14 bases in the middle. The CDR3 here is CASSPKGVGTEAFF. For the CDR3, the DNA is TGTGCCAGTAGTCCTAAGGGGGTCGGCACTGAAGCTTTCTTT.

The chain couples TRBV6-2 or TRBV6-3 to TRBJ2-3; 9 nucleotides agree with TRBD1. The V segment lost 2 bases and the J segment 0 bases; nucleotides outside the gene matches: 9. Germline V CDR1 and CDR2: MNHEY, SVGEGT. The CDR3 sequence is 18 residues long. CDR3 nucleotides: TGTGCCAGCAGTTACGTCGCGGGACAGGGCTTTAGCACAGATACGCAGTATTTT. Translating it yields CASSYVAGQGFSTDTQYF.

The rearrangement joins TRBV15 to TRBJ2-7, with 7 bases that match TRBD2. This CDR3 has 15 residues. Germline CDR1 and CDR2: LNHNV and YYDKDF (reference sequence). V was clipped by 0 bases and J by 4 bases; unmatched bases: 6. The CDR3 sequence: CATSREKGAGYEQYF. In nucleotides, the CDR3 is TGTGCCACCAGCAGAGAAAAGGGAGCGGGATACGAGCAGTACTTC.

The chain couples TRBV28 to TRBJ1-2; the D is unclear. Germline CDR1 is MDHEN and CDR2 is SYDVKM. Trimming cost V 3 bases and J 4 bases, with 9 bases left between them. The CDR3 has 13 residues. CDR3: CASSLEQPYGYTF. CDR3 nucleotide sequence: TGTGCCAGCAGTTTGGAACAGCCCTATGGCTACACCTTC.

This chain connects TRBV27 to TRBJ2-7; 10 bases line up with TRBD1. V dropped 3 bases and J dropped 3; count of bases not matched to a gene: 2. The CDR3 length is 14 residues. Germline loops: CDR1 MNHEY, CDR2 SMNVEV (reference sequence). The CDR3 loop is CASSLGQGFYEQYF. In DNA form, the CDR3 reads TGTGCCAGCAGTTTGGGACAGGGGTTCTACGAGCAGTACTTC.

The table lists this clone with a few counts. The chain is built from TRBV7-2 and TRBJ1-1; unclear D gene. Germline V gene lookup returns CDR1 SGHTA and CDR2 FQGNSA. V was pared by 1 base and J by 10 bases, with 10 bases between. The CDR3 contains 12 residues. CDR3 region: CASSLDRRAAFF. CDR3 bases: TGTGCCAGCAGCTTAGATAGGCGAGCAGCTTTCTTT.

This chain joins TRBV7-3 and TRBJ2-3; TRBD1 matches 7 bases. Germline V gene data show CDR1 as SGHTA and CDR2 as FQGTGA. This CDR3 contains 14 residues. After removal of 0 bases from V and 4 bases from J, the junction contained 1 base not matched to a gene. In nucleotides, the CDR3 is TGTGCCAGCAGCTTAACAGGGGGCCCAGATACGCAGTATTTT. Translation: CASSLTGGPDTQYF.

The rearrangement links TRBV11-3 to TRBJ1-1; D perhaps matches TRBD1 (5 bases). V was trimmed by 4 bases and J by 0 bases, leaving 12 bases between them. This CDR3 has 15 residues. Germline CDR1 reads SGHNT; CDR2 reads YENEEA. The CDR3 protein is CASSSRQKMNTEAFF. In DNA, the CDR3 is TGTGCCAGCAGCTCCCGACAGAAGATGAACACTGAAGCTTTCTTT. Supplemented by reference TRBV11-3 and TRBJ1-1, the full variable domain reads EAGVVQSPRYKIIEKKQPVAFWCNPISGHNTLYWYLQNLGQGPELLIRYENEEAVDDSQLPKDRFSAERLKGVDSTLKIQPAELGDSAVYLCASSSRQKMNTEAFFGQGTRLTVV.

CDR3 region: CASTRQGNYGYTF. CDR3 in DNA: TGTGCCAGTACTCGACAGGGCAACTATGGCTACACCTTC. The chain has TRBV19 and TRBJ1-2; TRBD1 aligns across 7 bases. Germline loops: CDR1 LNHDA, CDR2 SQIVND (reference sequence). This CDR3 is built from 13 residues. V gave up 7 bases and J gave up 2 bases; unmatched junction bases: 4.

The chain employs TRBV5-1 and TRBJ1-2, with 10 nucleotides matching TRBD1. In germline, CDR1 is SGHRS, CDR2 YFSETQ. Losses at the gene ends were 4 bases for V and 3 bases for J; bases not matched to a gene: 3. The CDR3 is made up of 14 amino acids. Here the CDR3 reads CASSPGTGDYGYTF. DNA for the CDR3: TGCGCCAGCAGCCCCGGGACAGGGGACTATGGCTACACCTTC.

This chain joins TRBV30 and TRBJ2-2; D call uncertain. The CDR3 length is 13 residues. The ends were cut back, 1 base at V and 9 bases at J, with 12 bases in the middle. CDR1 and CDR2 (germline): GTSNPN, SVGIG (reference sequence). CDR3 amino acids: CAWSESPWRELFF. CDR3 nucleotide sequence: TGTGCCTGGAGTGAGTCCCCGTGGAGGGAGCTGTTTTTT.

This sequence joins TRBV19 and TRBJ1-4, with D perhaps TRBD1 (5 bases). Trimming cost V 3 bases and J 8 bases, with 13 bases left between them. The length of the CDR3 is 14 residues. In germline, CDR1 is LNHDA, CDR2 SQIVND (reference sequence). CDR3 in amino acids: CASSIGGDGEKLFF. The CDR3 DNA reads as TGTGCCAGTAGTATCGGAGGGGACGGAGAAAAACTGTTTTTT. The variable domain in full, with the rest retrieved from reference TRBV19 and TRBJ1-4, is DGGITQSPKYLFRKEGQNVTLSCEQNLNHDAMYWYRQDPGQGLRLIYYSQIVNDFQKGDIAEGYSVSREKKESFPLTVTSAQKNPTAFYLCASSIGGDGEKLFFGSGTQLSVL.

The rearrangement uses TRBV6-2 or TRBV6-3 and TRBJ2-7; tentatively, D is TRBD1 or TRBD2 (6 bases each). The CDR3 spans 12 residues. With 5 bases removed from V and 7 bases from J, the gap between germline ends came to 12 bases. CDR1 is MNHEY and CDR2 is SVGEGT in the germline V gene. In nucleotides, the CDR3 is TGTGCCAGCAGTACTAGGAGGGGGGAGCAGTACTTC. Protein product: CASSTRRGEQYF.